A selection of T cell receptor beta chains follows, all from one sample in a study of Ad26.COV2.S vaccination and SARS-CoV-2 variants. Using immunoSEQ multiplex PCR, the repertoire was profiled, and TCRdb retains in-frame clones only, with some absent. The data contain about 480,000 clones, 70% to 90% of them seen just once; the ten biggest clones take up around 13%. The starting material was peripheral blood, obtained in a trial of Ad26.COV2.S vaccine versus placebo. These receptor sequences come from a person aged 18 to 65 who received the Ad26.COV2.S COVID-19 vaccine or a placebo. CDR3s include the opening cysteine and the closing phenylalanine or tryptophan. D genes are given only for firm matches. Clone sizes are given selectively: once, few, many, or a class where the clone is expanded.

d_gene	v_gene	abundance	j_gene	CDR3nt	CDR3aa
TRBD2	TRBV19	-	TRBJ2-1	TGTGCCAGTAGTATCGGGCTAGCGGGGGGATCCGATGAGCAGTTCTTC	CASSIGLAGGSDEQFF
-	TRBV9	-	TRBJ1-1	TGTGCCAGCAGCGTAGGCAGAGGGATGGGGAACACTGAAGCTTTCTTT	CASSVGRGMGNTEAFF
TRBD2	TRBV6-5	-	TRBJ2-7	TGTGCCAGCAGTTTAGCGGGAGGTATGGACGAGCAGTACTTC	CASSLAGGMDEQYF
-	TRBV11-1	-	TRBJ2-2	TGTGCCAGCAGCCAGATGACTAGAGGCACCGGGGAGCTGTTTTTT	CASSQMTRGTGELFF
-	TRBV29-1	-	TRBJ1-1	TGCAGCGCCATACCGATGAACACTGAAGCTTTCTTT	CSAIPMNTEAFF
TRBD1	TRBV7-9	few	TRBJ1-5	TGTGCCAGCAGCCCGGAGACAGGGGGCGGTCAGCCCCAGCATTTT	CASSPETGGGQPQHF
-	TRBV4-3	-	TRBJ1-2	TGCGCCAGCAGCCGGAGAGGGTCTTATGGCTACACCTTC	CASSRRGSYGYTF
TRBD1	TRBV28	-	TRBJ1-4	TGTGCCAGCAGTTCGACAGGGCGTAATGAAAAACTGTTTTTT	CASSSTGRNEKLFF
-	TRBV21-1	-	TRBJ2-5	TGTGCCAGCAGCAAAGGCGGGACTCCCAAAGAGACCCAGTACTTC	CASSKGGTPKETQYF
TRBD1	TRBV7-9	few	TRBJ1-1	TGTGCCAGCAGCACAGAGACAGGGATGGACACTGAAGCTTTCTTT	CASSTETGMDTEAFF
-	TRBV12-5	-	TRBJ1-2	TGTGCTAGTGGGGCGGACGGCTATGGCTACACCTTC	CASGADGYGYTF
-	TRBV7-2	-	TRBJ2-3	TGTGCCAGCAGCTTAGATCCGGGAGTAGATACGCAGTATTTT	CASSLDPGVDTQYF
TRBD2	TRBV29-1	-	TRBJ2-6	TGCAGCGTCGTAGCGGGAGGGGTCTCTGGGGCCAACGTCCTGACTTTC	CSVVAGGVSGANVLTF
-	TRBV29-1	-	TRBJ1-1	TGCAGCGTCCTCCGGAGATTCAACACTGAAGCTTTCTTT	CSVLRRFNTEAFF
-	TRBV20-1	-	TRBJ2-7	TGCAGTGCTAGTACCGGGTACGAGCAGTACTTC	CSASTGYEQYF
-	TRBV20-1	once	TRBJ1-2	TGCAGTGCCACGGGAGGGGAAGGCTACACCTTC	CSATGGEGYTF
-	TRBV3-1/TRBV3-2	-	TRBJ2-3	TGTGCCAGCAGCCAAGGGGGTGGCACAGATACGCAGTATTTT	CASSQGGGTDTQYF
TRBD2	TRBV7-2	-	TRBJ2-7	TGTGCCAGCAGCTTAGTAGGAGGGGGGACTAGCGGGAGCTCCTACGAGCAGTACTTC	CASSLVGGGTSGSSYEQYF
TRBD2	TRBV5-6	-	TRBJ2-7	TGTGCCAGCAGCTTAGTCGGGACTAGCTCCTACGAGCAGTACTTC	CASSLVGTSSYEQYF
TRBD1	TRBV28	-	TRBJ1-4	TGTGCCAGCAGAGGGACAGGGGTCTTTGAAAAACTGTTTTTT	CASRGTGVFEKLFF
-	TRBV28	-	TRBJ1-1	TGTGCCAGCAGTTTGGGCAGGTTTGGTGAAGCTTTCTTT	CASSLGRFGEAFF
TRBD2	TRBV7-9	few	TRBJ2-2	TGTGCCAGCAGCTTGATCCCCTGGCGGGAGGATGGCGGGGAGCTGTTTTTT	CASSLIPWREDGGELFF
-	TRBV19	-	TRBJ1-2	TGTGCCAGTATCCGCAGGGGATCCAACTATGGCTACACCTTC	CASIRRGSNYGYTF
-	TRBV28	-	TRBJ1-1	TGTGCCAGCAGTCTGGGGGCCCGGAACACTGAAGCTTTCTTT	CASSLGARNTEAFF
-	TRBV4-3	once	TRBJ1-2	TGCGCCAGCAGCCTAGGGTTTCGCTATGGCTACACCTTC	CASSLGFRYGYTF
-	TRBV30	once	TRBJ1-1	TGTGCCTGGAGTGCCCGGGTTTGGGGCGAAGCTTTCTTT	CAWSARVWGEAFF
-	TRBV28	-	TRBJ1-2	TGTGCCAGCAGTTTATTTGCAGGGTTCTATGGCTACACCTTC	CASSLFAGFYGYTF
-	TRBV27	once	TRBJ2-5	TGTGCCAGCAGCCTGTATGGGGGCGGGATGGAGACCCAGTACTTC	CASSLYGGGMETQYF
TRBD2	TRBV7-9	-	TRBJ2-7	TGTGCCAGCAGCTCGCGACTGACTAGCGGGAGGGTCCGCGAGCAGTACTTC	CASSSRLTSGRVREQYF
-	TRBV7-9	-	TRBJ1-1	TGTGCCAGCAGCTCACCCATCCAAAGACCGGGACTAGACGCTGAAGCTTTCTTT	CASSSPIQRPGLDAEAFF
TRBD1	TRBV6-5	-	TRBJ2-1	TGTGCCAGCAGAACAGGGGGAAGAGAGCAGTTCTTC	CASRTGGREQFF
-	TRBV5-4	-	TRBJ2-5	TGTGCCAGCAGATCACCCGGGGAGACCCAGTACTTC	CASRSPGETQYF
-	TRBV7-9	-	TRBJ2-3	TGTGCCAGCAGCAAGGGCGGGAGCACAGATACGCAGTATTTT	CASSKGGSTDTQYF
-	TRBV6-2/TRBV6-3	-	TRBJ2-7	TGTGCCAGCAGTATTGGCCCCCACTTGGCGGGTGGAAAAGTGTACGAGCAGTACTTC	CASSIGPHLAGGKVYEQYF
-	TRBV29-1	once	TRBJ1-4	TGCAGCGCCCGCTCAACTAATGAAAAACTGTTTTTT	CSARSTNEKLFF
-	TRBV6-2/TRBV6-3	once	TRBJ1-5	TGTGCCAGCAGCTGGACAGCCACTAGCAATCAGCCCCAGCATTTT	CASSWTATSNQPQHF
-	TRBV7-2	-	TRBJ2-3	TGTGCCAGCAGCTTAGGCGGCTGGGGAGATACGCAGTATTTT	CASSLGGWGDTQYF
TRBD2	TRBV12-3/TRBV12-4	-	TRBJ2-7	TGTGCCAGCAGCCGGGGAGGGGCCTACGAGCAGTACTTC	CASSRGGAYEQYF
-	TRBV7-9	-	TRBJ1-1	TGTGCCAGCAGCGGTTCCGTGGCGCGGAACACTGAAGCTTTCTTT	CASSGSVARNTEAFF
TRBD2	TRBV5-4	-	TRBJ2-1	TGTGCCAGCAGCTTTCTTGGAGCGGGAGCGGTAAATGAGCAGTTCTTC	CASSFLGAGAVNEQFF
-	TRBV7-9	few	TRBJ2-3	TGTGCCAGCAGCTCCCTAGCAGATACGCAGTATTTT	CASSSLADTQYF